This T cell receptor (beta chain) was recorded in a study of T cell repertoires in cytomegalovirus infection (dated by TCRdb to the late 2010s). Study-wide context: The HLA type of each donor mattered for the analysis, because public TCR beta signatures pointed to carriage of CMV infection along with the matching HLA type.

Points on this clonotype: What this receptor recognizes is not known. Base qualities are not recorded, but no much larger clone differs from it by a single base.

The germline V gene supplies CDR1 KGHSH and CDR2 LQKENI. The V and J ends are trimmed by 6 bases and 0 bases, leaving 15 bases between them. There are 15 amino acids in the CDR3, from cysteine to phenylalanine inclusive. The only DNA kept is the CDR3, 45 bases in frame from the first base. The instrument was an Illumina HiSeq 1500. Using fastp trimming at Q25 and MiXCR clonotype assembly, TCRdb reanalyzed the public sequencing data and kept in-frame beta chains. Every CDR3 protein is listed once, alongside the most common genes and DNA of its rows. In all, the sample holds 200,000 to 300,000 distinct CDR3 sequences, and 9.1% of those were seen once. The top ten clones comprise roughly 16% of the sample. Points the paper makes about the study in general: Carriers of CMV infection plus the relevant HLA type were discriminated by the cumulative frequency of public TCR beta family members in the study cohort and in an independent approximately 350-donor cohort. In the ex vivo response, HLA-C-restricted CMV-specific TCR beta clonotypes were dominant, and in two of eight donors the single most frequent clonotype came from this HLA-C-restricted group.

Sequencing was carried out using PBMCs. This clonotype was obtained from a human donor in good health (CMV status not recorded). Some clones in this sample may be carry-over from other donors' samples. The chain was built from TRBV18 and TRBJ2-7; a tentative D call is TRBD1 (7 bases match). Here the CDR3 is given as CASSPRDRASYEQYF. Read as DNA, the sequence is TGTGCCAGCTCGCCGCGGGACAGAGCCTCCTACGAGCAGTACTTC. The full variable domain, with segments outside the CDR3 supplied by the reference TRBV18 and TRBJ2-7 proteins, appears as NAGVMQNPRHLVRRRGQEARLRCSPMKGHSHVYWYRQLPEEGLKFMVYLQKENIIDESGMPKERFSAEFPKEGPSILRIQQVVRGDSAAYFCASSPRDRASYEQYFGPGTRLTVT.